Below, one TCR beta chain is given with its context. TCR beta CDR3 region amplification was performed from RNA transcripts. The primer set for the first-round RT-PCR of the TCR CDR3 was HTBI. TCRdb re-called the multiplex PCR reads with MiXCR, one entry per CDR3 protein. Among 550,000 to 650,000 distinct CDR3 sequences listed, around 15% were seen once. The sample belongs to a study of T cells in Graves' hyperthyroidism and ophthalmopathy. The CDR3 loop spans 14 amino acids. CDR1 and CDR2 from the germline V gene are LNHDA and SQIVND (reference sequence). Trimming stripped 7 bases from V and 0 bases from J, with 7 bases between.

The sequencing sample was made of blood. The clonotype originates from a woman in her 40s with Graves' hyperthyroidism. The J gene is TRBJ2-6, the V gene TRBV19, with no clear D. Here the CDR3 DNA reads TGTGCCAGTATCCCCTACTCTGGGGCCAACGTCCTGACTTTC. Translating it yields CASIPYSGANVLTF.